These 14 T cell receptor beta chains were all obtained from the same sample, sequenced in a study of blood T cell repertoires in COVID-19. Libraries were prepared by immunoSEQ multiplex PCR; TCRdb keeps only in-frame clonotypes and omits some of them. The table records over 50,000 clones, 90% of them present only once. The sequencing input was peripheral blood. These receptors all stem from a human donor with active COVID-19. The donor label of this sample is uncertain.

V is TRBV7-2 and J is TRBJ2-1, with D perhaps matching TRBD1 (6 bases). The CDR3 length is 13 residues. V gave up 4 bases and J gave up 7 bases, with 11 bases separating them. CDR1 is SGHTA and CDR2 is FQGNSA in the germline V gene. In nucleotides, the CDR3 is TGTGCCAGCAGCTCCCGGACAGCTAATGAGCAGTTCTTC. This gives the protein CASSSRTANEQFF.

The V gene is TRBV30, the J gene TRBJ2-7, with 9 bases matching TRBD1. Per germline, CDR1 GTSNPN and CDR2 SVGIG (reference sequence). V dropped 3 bases and J dropped 5; count of bases not matched to a gene: 17. This CDR3 is built from 17 residues. The CDR3 nucleotides read TGTGCCTGGAGGCGACTTACTACCGGGACAGGGTTCAACGAGCAGTACTTC. It codes for CAWRRLTTGTGFNEQYF.

As to this clone: The same CDR3 also results from other DNA sequences found in this sample. This chain joins TRBV19 and TRBJ1-5; D is unclear. This CDR3 is 13 amino acids long. V was pared by 2 bases and J by 4 bases, with 6 bases between. CDR1 and CDR2 from the germline V gene are LNHDA and SQIVND (reference sequence). CDR3 coding DNA: TGTGCCAGTAGTATAATCGGGAATCAGCCCCAGCATTTT. Its protein product is CASSIIGNQPQHF.

The chain uses TRBV4-3 and TRBJ2-3; D might be TRBD2 (6 bases). Trimming shortened V by 0 bases and J by 2 bases, and 27 bases separated the two germline ends. Germline CDR1 and CDR2: LGHNA and YSLEER. The CDR3 loop spans 21 amino acids. The CDR3 loop reads CASSQDIEARSGEGITDTQYF. For the CDR3, the DNA is TGCGCCAGCAGCCAAGATATAGAGGCTCGATCGGGGGAAGGGATCACAGATACGCAGTATTTT.

The chain couples TRBV6-4 to TRBJ2-7, with 9 positions matching TRBD2. V shed 6 bases and J 7 bases; nucleotides not matched to a gene: 10. The CDR3 has 14 amino acids. CDR1 and CDR2 (germline): MRHNA, SNTAGT. The CDR3, as DNA: TGTGCCAGCAGCCTTCGAGCGGGGGGAGGGGAGCAGTACTTC. Its translation is CASSLRAGGGEQYF.

CDR3 residues: CASSLEPTGLNEKLFF. CDR3 in DNA: TGCGCCAGCAGCTTGGAACCTACAGGGCTTAATGAAAAACTGTTTTTT. V is TRBV5-1 and J is TRBJ1-4; D might be TRBD1 (6 bases). V gave up 0 bases and J gave up 4 bases, with 13 bases separating them. This CDR3 has 16 residues. The germline V gene has CDR1 SGHRS and CDR2 YFSETQ.

The genes are TRBV18 and TRBJ2-3; perhaps TRBD1 as D (6 bases). Trimming removed 2 bases at V and 3 bases at J, with 9 bases between. The germline V gene encodes CDR1 KGHSH and CDR2 LQKENI. This CDR3 has 14 amino acids. The CDR3 nucleotides read TGTGCCAGCTCACCAACAGGGCGGACAGATACGCAGTATTTT. It translates to CASSPTGRTDTQYF.

This chain links TRBV10-3 with TRBJ2-1, with 10 bases aligning to TRBD2. The V and J ends lost 3 bases and 8 bases, in that order; junction bases with no gene match: 10. Germline V gene sequence: CDR1 ENHRY, CDR2 SYGVKD. The CDR3 consists of 16 residues. CDR3 sequence (DNA): TGTGCCATCAGTGACCCCCCGGGACTAGCGAATGATGAGCAGTTCTTC. Protein: CAISDPPGLANDEQFF.

This sequence joins TRBV9 and TRBJ2-7; D may be TRBD1 (6 bases). Germline V CDR1 and CDR2: SGDLS, YYNGEE. CDR3 length equals 12 residues. The V gene lost 4 bases and the J gene lost 3 bases, with 8 bases spanning the gap. Written as DNA, the CDR3 is TGTGCCAGCAGCCCACAGGGCTACGAGCAGTACTTC. Its translation is CASSPQGYEQYF.

The chain has TRBV2 and TRBJ2-3; 9 nucleotides agree with TRBD2. After removal of 9 bases from V and 5 bases from J, the junction contained 12 bases not matched to a gene. There are 15 residues in the CDR3. The germline V gene encodes CDR1 SNHLY and CDR2 FYNNEI. The CDR3 DNA reads as TGTGCCAGTGATGCCCTAGCGGGGCCTGGAGATACGCAGTATTTT. Amino acids: CASDALAGPGDTQYF.

The chain is built from TRBV19 and TRBJ2-5; 7 positions match TRBD2. The CDR3 runs 13 residues. Germline V gene sequence: CDR1 LNHDA, CDR2 SQIVND (reference sequence). The V gene end was trimmed by 3 bases and the J gene end by 5 bases; junction bases not matched to a gene: 3. In DNA, the CDR3 is TGTGCCAGTAGTATGGCGGGAGCCGAGACCCAGTACTTC. This translates into CASSMAGAETQYF.

The gene calls are TRBV7-3 and TRBJ2-5; 9 nucleotides match TRBD2. CDR3 size: 16 residues. Germline V gene data show CDR1 as SGHTA and CDR2 as FQGTGA. J gave up 4 bases and V 3 bases, and 9 bases lay outside the gene matches. This chain's CDR3 is CASSLGSSGASETQYF. CDR3 coding DNA: TGTGCCAGCAGCTTGGGTTCTAGCGGGGCCTCAGAGACCCAGTACTTC.

This sequence joins TRBV6-1 and TRBJ1-2; D not resolved. Trimming took 0 bases from V and 4 from J, leaving 6 bases between them. Germline V CDR1 and CDR2: MNHNS, SASEGT. This CDR3 comprises 13 residues. CDR3 in DNA: TGTGCCAGCAGTGAAGCCGTGAGCTATGGCTACACCTTC. Its protein is CASSEAVSYGYTF.

A note on this clone: Additional DNA sequences in this sample encode the identical CDR3. The chain has TRBV27 and TRBJ2-1; D might be TRBD2 (6 bases). V was cut by 2 bases and J by 2 bases, with 7 bases left in between. Germline assignment: CDR1 MNHEY and CDR2 SMNVEV (reference sequence). The CDR3 consists of 14 residues. In DNA, the CDR3 is TGTGCCAGCAGTTTAAGCGGGCCCTACAATGAGCAGTTCTTC. Its protein is CASSLSGPYNEQFF.